The 10 T cell receptor beta chains listed next were all sequenced from one sample in a study of monozygotic twins with inflammatory bowel disease. TCRdb reanalyzed the 5' RACE reads and collapses them to one entry per CDR3 protein, without DNA. The sample table sets out about 210,000 distinct CDR3 sequences. Material: blood. The origin of the receptors is a human donor with ulcerative colitis or Crohn's disease, or a healthy co-twin of an affected twin (not recorded which).

The chain uses TRBV5-1 and TRBJ2-2. Germline CDR1 and CDR2: SGHRS and YFSETQ. The CDR3 is 13 amino acids. The CDR3 sequence: CASSIPETGELFF.

The rearrangement joins TRBV21-1 to TRBJ2-3; the D call from TCRdb, TRBD2, cannot be confirmed without DNA. TRBV21-1 is a pseudogene locus. The CDR3 spans 18 residues. CDR3 in amino acids: CASSNKGTTSGCTDTQYF.

The gene calls are TRBV6-2 or TRBV6-3 and TRBJ2-3; the D call of TRBD2 rests on TCRdb alone, since no DNA is present to check it. The CDR3 extends over 16 amino acids. The V gene's germline CDR1 is MNHEY and CDR2 SVGEGT. The chain's CDR3 is CASSGILAGVEDTQYF.

The chain carries TRBV4-3 and TRBJ2-3. The CDR3 runs to 13 residues. From germline, CDR1 is LGHNA and CDR2 YSLEER. CDR3: CASSQDKESTQYF.

This chain connects TRBV11-2 to TRBJ1-5. The CDR3 totals 15 residues. Germline CDR1 is SGHAT and CDR2 is FQNNGV. CDR3 residues: CASSLGVQSNQPQHF.

The chain links TRBV10-3 to TRBJ2-2. The CDR3 loop spans 13 amino acids. Germline CDR1 reads ENHRY; CDR2 reads SYGVKD. This chain's CDR3 is CAISDGHTGELFF.

The chain has TRBV7-2 and TRBJ2-1. This CDR3 has 13 amino acids. The germline gives CDR1 SGHTA, CDR2 FQGNSA. The chain's CDR3 is CASSLALVGEQFF.

The rearrangement uses TRBV28 and TRBJ2-3. CDR1 and CDR2 (germline): MDHEN, SYDVKM. The CDR3 totals 14 residues. CDR3 sequence reads: CASTDTRSTDTQYF. The full variable domain, in which reference TRBV28 and TRBJ2-3 provide the parts outside the CDR3, is DVKVTQSSRYLVKRTGEKVFLECVQDMDHENMFWYRQDPGLGLRLIYFSYDVKMKEKGDIPEGYSVSREKKERFSLILESASTNQTSMYLCASTDTRSTDTQYFGPGTRLTVL.

The chain uses TRBV12-3 or TRBV12-4 and TRBJ2-6; checking the TCRdb D call of TRBD2 is not possible without DNA. CDR3 length equals 19 residues. CDR3 sequence reads: CASSFVVGLTLSGANVLTF.

This sequence joins TRBV12-3 or TRBV12-4 and TRBJ2-7; the TCRdb D gene call, TRBD1, has no DNA to confirm it. The CDR3 has 13 amino acids. CDR3 residues: CASSLKGALRQYF.